This T cell receptor beta chain was found in a study of monozygotic twins with inflammatory bowel disease. Study-wide results and limits: Distinction of different T cell subtypes was not possible. Since immunosuppressive treatments differed, patient repertoires may have gained added variability.

For this clonotype: Its matching antigen is unknown.

This CDR3 is 16 amino acids long. The authors drew around 2.6 ml of blood from each donor. Making cDNA involved eight separate reactions per sample. With the 5' RACE reads reprocessed, TCRdb shows one record per CDR3 protein and no DNA. This listing includes approximately 140,000 distinct CDR3 sequences. The sample was blood. The TCR was taken from a human donor with ulcerative colitis or Crohn's disease, or a healthy co-twin of an affected twin (not recorded which). This chain links TRBV12-3 or TRBV12-4 with TRBJ1-1; TCRdb calls TRBD1, which cannot be checked without DNA. CDR3 amino acids: CARKSRDRGLNTEAFF.